This TCR beta chain derives from a study of CD8 T cells in ankylosing spondylitis. On this clonotype: Its antigen is still unknown.

Construction of TCR beta libraries was performed using quantitative 5'-RACE with molecular barcodes. TCRdb called the 5' RACE reads again in MiXCR, with one record for every CDR3 protein. The sample carries 200,000 to 300,000 distinct CDR3 sequences, 20% to 30% recorded once. Study-wide findings and caveats: Made up of 7 to 9 highly homologous variants, a TCR beta motif appeared characteristic of ankylosing spondylitis blood. Matched ankylosing spondylitis synovial fluid reportedly contained a significantly enriched population of disease-linked clones.

The CDR3 runs to 12 residues. Germline lookup yields CDR1 DFQATT and CDR2 SNEGSKA (reference sequence). The genes are TRBV20-1 and TRBJ2-2; D uncertain. The TCR originated in a male donor with ankylosing spondylitis or in good health (not recorded which). The sequenced sample was blood, either unsorted or a sorted T cell fraction (not recorded which). The CDR3 DNA reads as TGCAGCTCACGGGCGGACCGGGGGGAGCTGTTTTTT. It is translated as CSSRADRGELFF.